This T cell receptor beta chain was sequenced in a study of blood T cell repertoires in COVID-19. About the study: The samples span acute and convalescent COVID-19 from the United States, Italy and Spain.

V was clipped by 6 bases and J by 5 bases, with 10 bases between them. Germline V CDR1 and CDR2: MDHEN, SYDVKM. There are 12 residues in the CDR3. Measured with immunoSEQ multiplex PCR; TCRdb has only the in-frame clones, and not every one. Altogether about 270,000 clones are present, approximately 90% being singletons, with the ten largest covering approximately 2.7%. Self-reported history from a screening survey and questionnaire set each donor's cohort. Contact with a PCR-confirmed or clinician-diagnosed COVID-19 case occurred within 2 weeks of entry. The rearrangement joins TRBV28 to TRBJ1-1; D remains ambiguous. This TCR derives from a man aged 35 to 55 who had been exposed to COVID-19. Sample: PBMCs or T cells enriched from blood (not recorded which). CDR3 coding DNA: TGTGCCAGCAGCCAACGGGGTACTGAAGCTTTCTTT. Translation: CASSQRGTEAFF.